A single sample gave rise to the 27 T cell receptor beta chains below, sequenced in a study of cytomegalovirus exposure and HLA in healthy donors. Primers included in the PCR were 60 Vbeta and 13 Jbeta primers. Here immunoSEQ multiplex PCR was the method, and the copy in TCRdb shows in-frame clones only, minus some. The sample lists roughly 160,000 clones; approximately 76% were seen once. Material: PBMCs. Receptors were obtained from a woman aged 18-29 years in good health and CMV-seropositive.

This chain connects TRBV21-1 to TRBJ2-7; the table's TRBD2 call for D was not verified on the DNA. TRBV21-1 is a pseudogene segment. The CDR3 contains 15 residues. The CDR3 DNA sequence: TGTGCCAGCAGCAAAGGAGGCAGATACTCCTACGAGCAGTACTTC. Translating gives CASSKGGRYSYEQYF.

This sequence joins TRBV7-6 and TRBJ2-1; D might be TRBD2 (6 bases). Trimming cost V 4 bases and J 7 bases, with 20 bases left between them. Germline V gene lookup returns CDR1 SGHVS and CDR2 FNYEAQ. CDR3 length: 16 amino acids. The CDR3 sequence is CASSSRLVPTSNEQFF. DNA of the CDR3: TGTGCCAGCAGCTCTAGACTAGTTCCAACTAGTAATGAGCAGTTCTTC.

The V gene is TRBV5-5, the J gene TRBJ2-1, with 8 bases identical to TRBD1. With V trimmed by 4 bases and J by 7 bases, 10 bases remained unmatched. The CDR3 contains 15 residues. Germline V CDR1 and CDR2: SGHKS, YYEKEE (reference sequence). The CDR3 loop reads CASSVDRGGLNEQFF. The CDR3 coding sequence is TGTGCCAGCAGCGTCGACAGGGGTGGACTAAATGAGCAGTTCTTC.

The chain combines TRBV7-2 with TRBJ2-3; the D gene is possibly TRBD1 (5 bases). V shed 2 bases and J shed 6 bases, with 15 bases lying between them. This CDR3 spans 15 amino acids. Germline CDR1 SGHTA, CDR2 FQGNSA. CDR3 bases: TGTGCCAGCAGCTTAAAGTGGGGCAGTACGGATACGCAGTATTTT. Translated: CASSLKWGSTDTQYF.

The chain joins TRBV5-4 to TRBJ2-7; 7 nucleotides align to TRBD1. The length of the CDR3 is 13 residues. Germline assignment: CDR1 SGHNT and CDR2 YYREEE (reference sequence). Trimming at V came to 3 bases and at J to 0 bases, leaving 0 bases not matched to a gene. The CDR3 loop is CASSWTGSYEQYF. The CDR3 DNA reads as TGTGCCAGCAGCTGGACAGGCTCCTACGAGCAGTACTTC.

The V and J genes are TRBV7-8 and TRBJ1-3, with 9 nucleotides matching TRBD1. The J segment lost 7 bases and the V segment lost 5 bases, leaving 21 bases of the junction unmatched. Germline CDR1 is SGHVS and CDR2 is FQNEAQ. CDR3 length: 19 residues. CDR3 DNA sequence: TGTGCCAGCAGCCCCCGGGTCCCGGGACAGGGATCCATAGACAACACCATATATTTT. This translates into CASSPRVPGQGSIDNTIYF.

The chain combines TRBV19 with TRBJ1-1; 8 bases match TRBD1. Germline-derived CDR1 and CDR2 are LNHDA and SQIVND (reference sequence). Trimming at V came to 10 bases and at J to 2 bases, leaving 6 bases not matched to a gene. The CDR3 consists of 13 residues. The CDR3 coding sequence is TGTGCCACCAGGACAGGGACCAACACTGAAGCTTTCTTT. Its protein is CATRTGTNTEAFF.

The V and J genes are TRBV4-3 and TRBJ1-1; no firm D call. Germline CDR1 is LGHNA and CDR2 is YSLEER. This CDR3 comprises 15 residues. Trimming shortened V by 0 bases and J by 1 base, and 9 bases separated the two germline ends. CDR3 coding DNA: TGCGCCAGCAGCCAAGACTTGACACAGAACACTGAAGCTTTCTTT. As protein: CASSQDLTQNTEAFF.

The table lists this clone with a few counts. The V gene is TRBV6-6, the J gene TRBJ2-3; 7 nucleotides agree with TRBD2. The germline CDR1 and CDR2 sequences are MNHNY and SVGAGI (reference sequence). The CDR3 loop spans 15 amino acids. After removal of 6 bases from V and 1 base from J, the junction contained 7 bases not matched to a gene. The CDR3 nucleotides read TGTGCCAGCAGAATTGGGCTAGCGGGCACAGATACGCAGTATTTT. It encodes CASRIGLAGTDTQYF.

In nucleotides, the CDR3 is TGCAGCGTCGTGACAGGGGGCTACGAGCAGTACTTC. Protein sequence: CSVVTGGYEQYF. V usage is TRBV29-1 and J usage is TRBJ2-7; 9 bases line up with TRBD1. From germline, CDR1 is SQVTM and CDR2 ANQGSEA. This CDR3 comprises 12 residues. The ends lost 6 bases at V and 3 bases at J; junction bases unmatched: 3.

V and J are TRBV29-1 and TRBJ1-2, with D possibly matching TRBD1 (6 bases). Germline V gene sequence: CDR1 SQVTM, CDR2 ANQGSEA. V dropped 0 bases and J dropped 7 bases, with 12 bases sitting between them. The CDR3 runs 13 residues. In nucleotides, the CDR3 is TGCAGCGTTGAAGAACAGGGTATGGGTGGCTACACCTTC. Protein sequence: CSVEEQGMGGYTF.

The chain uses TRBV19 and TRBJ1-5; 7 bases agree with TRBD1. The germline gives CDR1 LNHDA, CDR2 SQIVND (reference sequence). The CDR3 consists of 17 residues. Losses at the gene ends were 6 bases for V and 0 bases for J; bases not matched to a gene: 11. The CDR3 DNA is TGTGCCAGTAGCTTCCGGGACAGAAGTTATAGCAATCAGCCCCAGCATTTT. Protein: CASSFRDRSYSNQPQHF.

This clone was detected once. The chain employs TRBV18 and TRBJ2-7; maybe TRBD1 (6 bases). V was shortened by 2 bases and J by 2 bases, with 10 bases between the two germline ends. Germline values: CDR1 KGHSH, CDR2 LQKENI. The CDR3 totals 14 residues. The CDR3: CASSPGTPTYEQYF. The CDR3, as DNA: TGTGCCAGCTCACCAGGGACACCAACCTACGAGCAGTACTTC.

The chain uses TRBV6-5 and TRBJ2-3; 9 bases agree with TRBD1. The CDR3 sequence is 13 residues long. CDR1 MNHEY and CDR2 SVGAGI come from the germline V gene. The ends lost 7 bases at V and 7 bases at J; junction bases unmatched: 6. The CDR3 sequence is CASTVQGANTQYF. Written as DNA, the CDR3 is TGTGCCAGCACCGTACAGGGGGCGAATACGCAGTATTTT.

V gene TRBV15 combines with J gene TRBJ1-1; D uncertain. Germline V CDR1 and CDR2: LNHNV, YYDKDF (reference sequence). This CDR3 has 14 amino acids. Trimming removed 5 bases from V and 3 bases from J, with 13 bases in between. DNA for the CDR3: TGTGCCACCAGCTCTCGTGAGCGGGACACTGAAGCTTTCTTT. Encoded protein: CATSSRERDTEAFF.

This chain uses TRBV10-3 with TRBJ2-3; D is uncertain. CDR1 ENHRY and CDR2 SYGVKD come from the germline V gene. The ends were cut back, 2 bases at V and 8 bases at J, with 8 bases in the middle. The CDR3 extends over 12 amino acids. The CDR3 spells CAISETPGTQYF. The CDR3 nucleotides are TGTGCCATCAGTGAGACCCCCGGTACGCAGTATTTT.

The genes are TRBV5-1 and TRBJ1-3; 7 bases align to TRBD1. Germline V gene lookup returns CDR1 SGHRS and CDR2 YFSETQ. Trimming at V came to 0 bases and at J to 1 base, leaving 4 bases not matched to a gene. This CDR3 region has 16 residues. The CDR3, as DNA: TGCGCCAGCAGCTTGGGACAGGGCGGATCTGGAAACACCATATATTTT. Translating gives CASSLGQGGSGNTIYF. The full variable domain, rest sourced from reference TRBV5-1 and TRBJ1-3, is KAGVTQTPRYLIKTRGQQVTLSCSPISGHRSVSWYQQTPGQGLQFLFEYFSETQRNKGNFPGRFSGRQFSNSRSEMNVSTLELGDSALYLCASSLGQGGSGNTIYFGEGSWLTVV.

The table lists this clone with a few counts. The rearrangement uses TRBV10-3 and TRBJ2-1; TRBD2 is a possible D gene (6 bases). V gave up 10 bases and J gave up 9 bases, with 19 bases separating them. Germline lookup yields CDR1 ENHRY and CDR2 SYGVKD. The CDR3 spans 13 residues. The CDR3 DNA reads TGTGCCACGAAGACTAGATTCGGGAGTGAGCAGTTCTTC. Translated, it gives CATKTRFGSEQFF.

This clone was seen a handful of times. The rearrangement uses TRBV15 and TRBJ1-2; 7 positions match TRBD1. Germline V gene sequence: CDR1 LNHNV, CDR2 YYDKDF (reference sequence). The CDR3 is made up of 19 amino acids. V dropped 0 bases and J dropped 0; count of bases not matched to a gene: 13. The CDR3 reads CATSRERPGQLGANYGYTF. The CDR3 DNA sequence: TGTGCCACCAGCAGAGAAAGACCGGGACAGCTCGGGGCTAACTATGGCTACACCTTC.

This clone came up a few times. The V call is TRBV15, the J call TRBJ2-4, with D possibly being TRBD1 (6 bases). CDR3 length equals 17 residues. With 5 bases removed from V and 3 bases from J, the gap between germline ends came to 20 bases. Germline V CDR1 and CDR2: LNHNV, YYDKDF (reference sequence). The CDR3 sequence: CATSQTTGLPYKNIQYF. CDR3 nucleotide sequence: TGTGCCACCAGCCAAACAACAGGGCTACCCTACAAAAACATTCAGTACTTC.

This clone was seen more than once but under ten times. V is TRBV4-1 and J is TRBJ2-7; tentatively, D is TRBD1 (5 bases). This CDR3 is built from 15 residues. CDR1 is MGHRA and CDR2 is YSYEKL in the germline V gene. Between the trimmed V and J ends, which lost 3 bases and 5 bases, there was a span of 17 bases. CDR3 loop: CASSHRDQGKHEQYF. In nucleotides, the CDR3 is TGCGCCAGCAGCCACCGAGACCAGGGCAAACACGAGCAGTACTTC.

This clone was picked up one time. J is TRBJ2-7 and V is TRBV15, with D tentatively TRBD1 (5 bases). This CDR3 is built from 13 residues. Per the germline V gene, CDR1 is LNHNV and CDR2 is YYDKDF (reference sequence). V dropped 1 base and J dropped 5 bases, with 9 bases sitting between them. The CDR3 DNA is TGTGCCACCAGCAGAGCCCAGGGTGACGAGCAGTACTTC. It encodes CATSRAQGDEQYF.

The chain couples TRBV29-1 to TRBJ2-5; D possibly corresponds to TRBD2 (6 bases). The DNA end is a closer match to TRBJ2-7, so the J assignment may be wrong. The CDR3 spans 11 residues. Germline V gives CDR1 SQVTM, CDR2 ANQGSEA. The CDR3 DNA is TGCAGCGTTGGGAGGGCCTACGAGCAGTACTTC. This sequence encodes CSVGRAYEQYF.

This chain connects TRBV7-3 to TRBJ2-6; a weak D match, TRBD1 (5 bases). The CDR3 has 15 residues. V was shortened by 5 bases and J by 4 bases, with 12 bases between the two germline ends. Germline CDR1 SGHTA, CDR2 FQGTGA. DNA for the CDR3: TGTGCCAGCAGCGTGGCAGGGTCCGGGGCCAACGTCCTGACTTTC. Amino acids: CASSVAGSGANVLTF.

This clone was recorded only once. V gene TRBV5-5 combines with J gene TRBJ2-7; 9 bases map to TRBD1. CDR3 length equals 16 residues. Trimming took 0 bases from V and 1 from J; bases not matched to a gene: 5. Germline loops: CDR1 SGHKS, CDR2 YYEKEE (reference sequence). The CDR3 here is CASSLEGTGISYEQYF. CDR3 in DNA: TGTGCCAGCAGCTTGGAGGGGACAGGGATTTCCTACGAGCAGTACTTC. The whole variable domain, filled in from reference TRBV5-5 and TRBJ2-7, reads DAGVTQSPTHLIKTRGQQVTLRCSPISGHKSVSWYQQVLGQGPQFIFQYYEKEERGRGNFPDRFSARQFPNYSSELNVNALLLGDSALYLCASSLEGTGISYEQYFGPGTRLTVT.

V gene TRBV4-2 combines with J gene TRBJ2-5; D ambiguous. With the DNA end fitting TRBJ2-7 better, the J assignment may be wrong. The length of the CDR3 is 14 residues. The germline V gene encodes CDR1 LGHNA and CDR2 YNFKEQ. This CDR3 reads CASSQEVSAYEQYF. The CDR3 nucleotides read TGTGCCAGCAGCCAAGAGGTGAGCGCATACGAGCAGTACTTC.

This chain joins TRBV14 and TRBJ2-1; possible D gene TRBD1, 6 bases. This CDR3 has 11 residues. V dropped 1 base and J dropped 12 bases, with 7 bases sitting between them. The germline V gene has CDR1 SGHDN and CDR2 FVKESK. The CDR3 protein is CASSQGGRQFF. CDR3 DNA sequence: TGTGCCAGCAGCCAAGGGGGGCGGCAGTTCTTC.